Listed below are T cell receptor beta chains from one sample, sequenced in a study of Ad26.COV2.S vaccination and SARS-CoV-2 variants. Assay: immunoSEQ multiplex PCR; the TCRdb copy retains only in-frame clones and omits some. This sample has fewer than 500,000 clones; 80% to 95% occur once, and the top ten carry less than 15%. Source: peripheral blood, taken in a trial of Ad26.COV2.S vaccine versus placebo. Source of these receptors: a person between 18 and 59 years old who received the Ad26.COV2.S COVID-19 vaccine or a placebo. CDR3s include the opening cysteine and the closing phenylalanine or tryptophan. The order of the fields is J gene, D gene, V gene, clone size, CDR3 protein, CDR3 DNA. The D gene is left open where the match is weak. Rows give clone size only sometimes, using once, few, many, or a class for an expanded clone.

j_gene: TRBJ2-7
d_gene: NA
v_gene: TRBV12-3/TRBV12-4
abundance: NA
CDR3aa: CASSRTPGEQYF
CDR3nt: TGTGCCAGCAGTCGTACCCCAGGCGAGCAGTACTTC

j_gene: TRBJ1-2
d_gene: NA
v_gene: TRBV5-5
abundance: NA
CDR3aa: CASTRTANYGYTF
CDR3nt: TGTGCCAGCACCAGGACAGCTAACTATGGCTACACCTTC

j_gene: TRBJ2-7
d_gene: NA
v_gene: TRBV5-4
abundance: NA
CDR3aa: CASSPRQGAYEQYF
CDR3nt: TGTGCCAGCAGCCCGCGCCAGGGAGCCTACGAGCAGTACTTC

j_gene: TRBJ1-5
d_gene: NA
v_gene: TRBV30
abundance: NA
CDR3aa: CAWSTGNSNQPQHF
CDR3nt: TGTGCCTGGAGTACGGGGAATAGCAATCAGCCCCAGCATTTT

j_gene: TRBJ1-5
d_gene: NA
v_gene: TRBV19
abundance: NA
CDR3aa: CASSPMWGVGQPQHF
CDR3nt: TGTGCCAGTAGCCCAATGTGGGGGGTGGGTCAGCCCCAGCATTTT

j_gene: TRBJ2-5
d_gene: NA
v_gene: TRBV14
abundance: NA
CDR3aa: CASSQGTGETQYF
CDR3nt: TGTGCCAGCAGCCAAGGGACGGGCGAGACCCAGTACTTC

j_gene: TRBJ2-5
d_gene: NA
v_gene: TRBV7-9
abundance: NA
CDR3aa: CASSLNSKETQYF
CDR3nt: TGTGCCAGCAGCTTGAACAGCAAAGAGACCCAGTACTTC

j_gene: TRBJ1-1
d_gene: TRBD1
v_gene: TRBV11-2
abundance: NA
CDR3aa: CASSSGGRTGPNTEAFF
CDR3nt: TGTGCCAGCAGCTCAGGGGGGCGGACAGGACCGAACACTGAAGCTTTCTTT

j_gene: TRBJ1-3
d_gene: NA
v_gene: TRBV3-1/TRBV3-2
abundance: NA
CDR3aa: CASSSPWTEYGNTIYF
CDR3nt: TGTGCCAGCAGCTCCCCCTGGACAGAGTATGGAAACACCATATATTTT

j_gene: TRBJ1-2
d_gene: NA
v_gene: TRBV2
abundance: once
CDR3aa: CASHLAIYGYTF
CDR3nt: TGTGCCAGCCACTTGGCCATCTATGGCTACACCTTC

j_gene: TRBJ2-2
d_gene: NA
v_gene: TRBV19
abundance: NA
CDR3aa: CASSTTDGLVTGELFF
CDR3nt: TGTGCCAGTAGTACTACCGACGGCCTGGTCACCGGGGAGCTGTTTTTT

j_gene: TRBJ2-3
d_gene: NA
v_gene: TRBV27
abundance: NA
CDR3aa: CASSGGNTDTQYF
CDR3nt: TGTGCCAGCTCTGGGGGCAACACAGATACGCAGTATTTT

j_gene: TRBJ2-7
d_gene: TRBD1
v_gene: TRBV18
abundance: NA
CDR3aa: CASSPRQGSSYEQYF
CDR3nt: TGTGCCAGCTCCCCTCGACAGGGGAGCTCCTACGAGCAGTACTTC

j_gene: TRBJ1-5
d_gene: TRBD1
v_gene: TRBV3-1/TRBV3-2
abundance: NA
CDR3aa: CASRRTGGFQPQHF
CDR3nt: TGTGCCAGCAGAAGGACAGGGGGCTTTCAGCCCCAGCATTTT

j_gene: TRBJ2-5
d_gene: TRBD1
v_gene: TRBV13
abundance: NA
CDR3aa: CASSYGTVQETQYF
CDR3nt: TGTGCCAGCAGCTACGGGACAGTCCAAGAGACCCAGTACTTC

j_gene: TRBJ1-3
d_gene: NA
v_gene: TRBV3-1/TRBV3-2
abundance: NA
CDR3aa: CASSHRNYSGNTIYF
CDR3nt: TGTGCCAGCAGCCATCGTAACTACTCTGGAAACACCATATATTTT

j_gene: TRBJ2-3
d_gene: NA
v_gene: TRBV28
abundance: NA
CDR3aa: CASGRTQYF
CDR3nt: TGTGCCAGCGGGAGAACGCAGTATTTT

j_gene: TRBJ2-1
d_gene: NA
v_gene: TRBV28
abundance: NA
CDR3aa: CASSPHTSPEQFF
CDR3nt: TGTGCCAGCAGTCCCCACACTAGTCCTGAGCAGTTCTTC

j_gene: TRBJ1-2
d_gene: TRBD1
v_gene: TRBV7-6
abundance: NA
CDR3aa: CASSLQGAYGYTF
CDR3nt: TGTGCCAGCAGCTTACAGGGGGCCTATGGCTACACCTTC

j_gene: TRBJ1-5
d_gene: NA
v_gene: TRBV3-1/TRBV3-2
abundance: NA
CDR3aa: CASSQDAGSNQPQHF
CDR3nt: TGTGCCAGCAGCCAAGATGCTGGGAGCAATCAGCCCCAGCATTTT

j_gene: TRBJ2-2
d_gene: NA
v_gene: TRBV5-1
abundance: NA
CDR3aa: CASSLGGRVVLASGELFF
CDR3nt: TGCGCCAGCAGCCTTGGAGGGAGAGTGGTTCTAGCATCCGGGGAGCTGTTTTTT

j_gene: TRBJ1-5
d_gene: TRBD1
v_gene: TRBV6-5
abundance: NA
CDR3aa: CASSRQAPGGKEHF
CDR3nt: TGTGCCAGCAGCCGCCAGGCCCCAGGGGGTAAGGAGCATTTT

j_gene: TRBJ2-3
d_gene: NA
v_gene: TRBV2
abundance: NA
CDR3aa: CASNRLGGPDTQYF
CDR3nt: TGTGCCAGCAATCGACTAGGAGGGCCAGATACGCAGTATTTT

j_gene: TRBJ1-2
d_gene: NA
v_gene: TRBV19
abundance: NA
CDR3aa: CASRESWDGYTF
CDR3nt: TGTGCCAGTAGAGAGAGTTGGGATGGCTACACCTTC

j_gene: TRBJ2-5
d_gene: TRBD1
v_gene: TRBV11-2
abundance: NA
CDR3aa: CASSWGQQETQYF
CDR3nt: TGTGCCAGCAGCTGGGGACAGCAAGAGACCCAGTACTTC

j_gene: TRBJ2-7
d_gene: NA
v_gene: TRBV5-1
abundance: NA
CDR3aa: CASSSTTEIYEQYF
CDR3nt: TGCGCCAGCAGCTCAACGACAGAAATCTACGAGCAGTACTTC

j_gene: TRBJ2-1
d_gene: TRBD1
v_gene: TRBV7-8
abundance: NA
CDR3aa: CASSDIATGGNEQFF
CDR3nt: TGTGCCAGCAGCGACATAGCTACAGGGGGCAATGAGCAGTTCTTC

j_gene: TRBJ2-3
d_gene: NA
v_gene: TRBV1
abundance: NA
CDR3aa: CTSSQDPPGRGTDTQYF
CDR3nt: TGCACCAGCAGCCAAGATCCCCCAGGGCGGGGCACAGATACGCAGTATTTT

j_gene: TRBJ2-6
d_gene: NA
v_gene: TRBV18
abundance: NA
CDR3aa: CASSPSGANVLTF
CDR3nt: TGTGCCAGCTCACCTTCTGGGGCCAACGTCCTGACTTTC

j_gene: TRBJ1-5
d_gene: TRBD1
v_gene: TRBV2
abundance: few
CDR3aa: CASRAGQGNQPQHF
CDR3nt: TGTGCCAGCAGAGCGGGACAGGGAAATCAGCCCCAGCATTTT

j_gene: TRBJ2-7
d_gene: NA
v_gene: TRBV6-2/TRBV6-3
abundance: NA
CDR3aa: CASSYPGGLPYEQYF
CDR3nt: TGTGCCAGCAGTTACCCGGGCGGGCTTCCCTACGAGCAGTACTTC

j_gene: TRBJ2-7
d_gene: NA
v_gene: TRBV5-8
abundance: NA
CDR3aa: CASSLTWRTYEQYF
CDR3nt: TGTGCCAGCAGCTTGACCTGGAGGACCTACGAGCAGTACTTC

j_gene: TRBJ2-1
d_gene: TRBD1
v_gene: TRBV5-8
abundance: NA
CDR3aa: CASRGQGAYNEQFF
CDR3nt: TGTGCCAGCAGGGGACAGGGGGCCTACAATGAGCAGTTCTTC

j_gene: TRBJ1-1
d_gene: NA
v_gene: TRBV28
abundance: NA
CDR3aa: CASSFPPSEAFF
CDR3nt: TGTGCCAGCAGTTTCCCGCCCTCTGAAGCTTTCTTT

j_gene: TRBJ2-2
d_gene: NA
v_gene: TRBV21-1
abundance: NA
CDR3aa: CASSAHLEGRGEERHRGAVF
CDR3nt: TGTGCCAGCAGCGCCCACTTGGAGGGCAGGGGTGAAGAACGGCACCGGGGAGCTGTTTTT

j_gene: TRBJ2-7
d_gene: NA
v_gene: TRBV5-1
abundance: once
CDR3aa: CASSQRNQGHEQYF
CDR3nt: TGCGCCAGCAGCCAAAGGAACCAGGGCCACGAGCAGTACTTC

j_gene: TRBJ2-1
d_gene: TRBD2
v_gene: TRBV19
abundance: NA
CDR3aa: CATRPGLAGGFNYNEQFF
CDR3nt: TGTGCCACCCGCCCTGGACTAGCGGGAGGGTTTAACTACAATGAGCAGTTCTTC

j_gene: TRBJ2-2
d_gene: NA
v_gene: TRBV5-6
abundance: NA
CDR3aa: CASSSNRDLVSNTGELFF
CDR3nt: TGTGCCAGCAGCTCCAACAGGGATTTGGTATCGAACACCGGGGAGCTGTTTTTT

j_gene: TRBJ2-5
d_gene: NA
v_gene: TRBV7-9
abundance: NA
CDR3aa: CASRSETTGTPQETQYF
CDR3nt: TGTGCCAGCAGGTCCGAGACAACCGGGACACCCCAAGAGACCCAGTACTTC

j_gene: TRBJ2-7
d_gene: NA
v_gene: TRBV30
abundance: NA
CDR3aa: CAWSPSSVEQYF
CDR3nt: TGTGCCTGGAGTCCTTCCTCTGTCGAGCAGTACTTC

j_gene: TRBJ2-3
d_gene: NA
v_gene: TRBV18
abundance: once
CDR3aa: CASSPGRVTDTQYF
CDR3nt: TGTGCCAGCTCACCAGGGCGGGTCACAGATACGCAGTATTTT

j_gene: TRBJ1-2
d_gene: NA
v_gene: TRBV5-1
abundance: NA
CDR3aa: CASSLAPGAAGYTF
CDR3nt: TGCGCCAGCAGCTTAGCTCCAGGGGCGGCTGGCTACACCTTC

j_gene: TRBJ2-3
d_gene: TRBD2
v_gene: TRBV27
abundance: NA
CDR3aa: CASTPLAASSTDTQYF
CDR3nt: TGTGCCAGCACCCCACTAGCGGCCTCTAGCACAGATACGCAGTATTTT

j_gene: TRBJ2-1
d_gene: NA
v_gene: TRBV11-3
abundance: NA
CDR3aa: CASSFGWATDNEQFF
CDR3nt: TGTGCCAGCAGCTTTGGGTGGGCTACCGACAATGAGCAGTTCTTC

j_gene: TRBJ2-2
d_gene: TRBD1
v_gene: TRBV9
abundance: once
CDR3aa: CASSPGRTGDLVVTGELFF
CDR3nt: TGTGCCAGCAGCCCAGGTCGGACAGGGGACTTGGTGGTGACCGGGGAGCTGTTTTTT

j_gene: TRBJ2-1
d_gene: NA
v_gene: TRBV4-3
abundance: few
CDR3aa: CASSQDQGGRAHEQFF
CDR3nt: TGCGCCAGCAGCCAAGACCAGGGGGGGAGGGCCCATGAGCAGTTCTTC

j_gene: TRBJ2-7
d_gene: NA
v_gene: TRBV3-1/TRBV3-2
abundance: NA
CDR3aa: CASSQDGGIEQYF
CDR3nt: TGTGCCAGCAGCCAAGATGGGGGAATCGAGCAGTACTTC

j_gene: TRBJ2-2
d_gene: NA
v_gene: TRBV14
abundance: NA
CDR3aa: CASSPTVQSGGELFF
CDR3nt: TGTGCCAGCAGCCCCACGGTACAAAGTGGCGGGGAGCTGTTTTTT

j_gene: TRBJ1-5
d_gene: NA
v_gene: TRBV15
abundance: NA
CDR3aa: CATSRDRGRNQPQHF
CDR3nt: TGTGCCACCAGCAGAGACCGGGGGAGAAATCAGCCCCAGCATTTT

j_gene: TRBJ2-7
d_gene: TRBD2
v_gene: TRBV5-1
abundance: NA
CDR3aa: CASSLLPGLAGDEQYF
CDR3nt: TGCGCCAGCAGCCTCCTTCCGGGACTAGCGGGAGACGAGCAGTACTTC

j_gene: TRBJ2-1
d_gene: TRBD2
v_gene: TRBV4-2
abundance: NA
CDR3aa: CASSQGVTSGGHEQFF
CDR3nt: TGTGCCAGCAGCCAAGGTGTGACTAGCGGTGGGCATGAGCAGTTCTTC

j_gene: TRBJ2-1
d_gene: NA
v_gene: TRBV14
abundance: NA
CDR3aa: CASSQIKNEQFF
CDR3nt: TGTGCCAGCAGCCAGATAAAAAATGAGCAGTTCTTC

j_gene: TRBJ2-3
d_gene: NA
v_gene: TRBV7-3
abundance: NA
CDR3aa: CASSPGTSDTQYF
CDR3nt: TGTGCCAGCAGCCCAGGGACATCAGATACGCAGTATTTT

j_gene: TRBJ2-7
d_gene: NA
v_gene: TRBV7-9
abundance: NA
CDR3aa: CASSSAFEQYF
CDR3nt: TGTGCCAGCAGCTCCGCCTTCGAGCAGTACTTC

j_gene: TRBJ2-4
d_gene: TRBD1
v_gene: TRBV5-1
abundance: NA
CDR3aa: CASSSDRGDIQYF
CDR3nt: TGCGCCAGCAGCTCGGACAGGGGTGACATTCAGTACTTC

j_gene: TRBJ2-7
d_gene: TRBD1
v_gene: TRBV28
abundance: NA
CDR3aa: CASSFSQGAYEQYF
CDR3nt: TGTGCCAGCAGTTTCAGTCAGGGGGCGTATGAGCAGTACTTC

j_gene: TRBJ2-5
d_gene: NA
v_gene: TRBV18
abundance: NA
CDR3aa: CASSPSGSQETQYF
CDR3nt: TGTGCCAGCTCACCCTCGGGTAGCCAAGAGACCCAGTACTTC

j_gene: TRBJ2-1
d_gene: TRBD2
v_gene: TRBV6-5
abundance: NA
CDR3aa: CASSSLGLAGHEQFF
CDR3nt: TGTGCCAGCAGTTCTCTGGGACTAGCGGGACATGAGCAGTTCTTC

j_gene: TRBJ2-2
d_gene: NA
v_gene: TRBV11-2
abundance: NA
CDR3aa: CASSPTIDTGELFF
CDR3nt: TGTGCCAGCAGCCCAACTATAGACACCGGGGAGCTGTTTTTT